This TCR beta chain was sequenced in a study of T cell repertoires in cytomegalovirus infection. Via MiXCR, TCRdb re-called the reads, giving one row per CDR3 protein. The sample includes more than 250,000 distinct CDR3 sequences, roughly 25% of them seen just once. Germline V gene sequence: CDR1 SGHAT, CDR2 FQDESV (reference sequence). V gave up 5 bases and J gave up 5 bases, with 13 bases separating them. CDR3 length equals 14 residues. Points on this clonotype: Its antigen is unidentified.

Source: cultured PBMCs, taken from culture after CMV antigen stimulation. The chain couples TRBV11-1 to TRBJ2-1; either TRBD1 or TRBD2 may supply D (5 bases each). The source of this sequence is a human donor in good health (CMV status not recorded). Some clones in this sample may be carry-over from other donors' samples. The CDR3 loop reads CASSPTGTDNEQFF. In DNA form, the CDR3 reads TGTGCCAGCAGCCCGACCGGGACGGACAATGAGCAGTTCTTC.